This T cell receptor (beta chain) was sequenced in a study of blood T cell repertoires in COVID-19 (TCRdb year 2020). About the study as a whole: The collaborator samples originated in the United States, Italy and Spain and spanned the acute and convalescent phases of COVID-19. The prospective study material was composed of cDNA or gDNA derived from T cells, B-cell-depleted T cells, or PBMCs. Deeply sampled blood TCRbeta repertoires from subjects exposed to, actively infected with, or recovered from COVID-19 were included in the dataset. The repertoires were released in a freely available public database meant as a resource for research on the immune response to SARS-CoV-2. Samples came from the ongoing ImmuneRACE study (first 160 participants) plus 1,254 subjects from 6 global collaborators. Sample metadata almost always included a de-identified subject ID, COVID-19 status, age in years and sex. Where available, HLA class I and class II types were obtained from metadata supplied by the sample provider rather than from assay-based typing.

General study outcomes and caveats: Clinical and demographic metadata were provided uncurated, with the amount varying by source and participant.

TCRbeta CDR3 regions were amplified from genomic DNA using the immunoSEQ Assay, a bias-controlled multiplex PCR. The source study handled its data this way. Within the assay, amplification of reference gene primers was used to estimate how many nucleated cells each sample contained. To quantify the absolute abundance of each unique TCRbeta CDR3 rearrangement, sequence reads were collapsed and filtered. For each sample, productive Simpson clonality was calculated by taking the square root of Simpson's diversity index across productive rearrangements. In its TCRdb copy, this immuneACCESS table keeps in-frame sequences only and misses some clones. Where compared with another copy, unresolved V genes explain less than half of these, and the others have no known cause. V, J and clone size reflect that table, while D and trimming were determined from the DNA. This sample holds about 270,000 clones; roughly 90% were observed only once. Together, the top ten hold around 3% of the sample.

A distance of 7 bases separates the germline ends of V and J, which lose 0 bases and 3 bases respectively. CDR1 and CDR2, looked up from the germline V gene, are SGHRS and YFSETQ. Spanning cysteine to phenylalanine, the CDR3 consists of 13 amino acids. Only CDR3 DNA is held: 39 bases, read in frame from base 1. Regarding this clone: Its specific antigen is unknown. No base quality values were provided; no much bigger clone lies one nucleotide off.

Enrolling through a virtual design, the prospective study's participants ranged in age from about 18 to 89 years and lived across 24 United States geographic areas. To assign participants to cohorts, the prospective study relied on clinical history that participants themselves reported in a screening survey and a study questionnaire. For ImmuneRACE Cohort 3, a participant was defined as recovered based on two consecutive negative NP/OP PCR tests, clearance by a healthcare professional, or resolution of symptoms. Each participant in the prospective study had whole blood, serum and a nasopharyngeal or oropharyngeal swab collected by mobile phlebotomists. Prospective study participants could optionally give additional blood draws and questionnaires over an approximately two-month period. Prospective study blood samples were shipped either frozen or at room temperature before DNA extraction.

The sequencing input was PBMCs or T cells enriched from blood (not recorded which). This receptor was identified in a woman aged 45-59 years who had recovered from COVID-19. This sequence uses TRBV5-1 and TRBJ2-7; possibly the D gene is TRBD1, per 5 matching bases. Here is the DNA: TGCGCCAGCAGCTTGGGAACAGGCTACGAGCAGTACTTC. Its protein is CASSLGTGYEQYF.